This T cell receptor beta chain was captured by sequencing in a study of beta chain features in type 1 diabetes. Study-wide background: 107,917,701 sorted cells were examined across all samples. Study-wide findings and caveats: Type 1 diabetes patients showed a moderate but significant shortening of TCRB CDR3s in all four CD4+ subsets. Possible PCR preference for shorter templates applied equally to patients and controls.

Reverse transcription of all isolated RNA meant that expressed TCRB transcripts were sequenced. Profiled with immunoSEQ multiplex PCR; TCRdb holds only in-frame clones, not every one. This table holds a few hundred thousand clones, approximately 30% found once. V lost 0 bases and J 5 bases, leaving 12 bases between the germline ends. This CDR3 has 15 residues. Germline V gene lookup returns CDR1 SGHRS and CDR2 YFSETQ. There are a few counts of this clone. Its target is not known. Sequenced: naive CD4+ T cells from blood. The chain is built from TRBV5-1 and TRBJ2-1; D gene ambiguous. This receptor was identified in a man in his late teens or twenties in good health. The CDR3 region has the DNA TGCGCCAGCAGCTTGGGGCCGCCGTCCCACAATGAGCAGTTCTTC. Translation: CASSLGPPSHNEQFF. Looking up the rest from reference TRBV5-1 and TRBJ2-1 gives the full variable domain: KAGVTQTPRYLIKTRGQQVTLSCSPISGHRSVSWYQQTPGQGLQFLFEYFSETQRNKGNFPGRFSGRQFSNSRSEMNVSTLELGDSALYLCASSLGPPSHNEQFFGPGTRLTVL.